The entry below gives a single TCR beta chain sequence along with its context. The sample comes from a study of T cell repertoires in cytomegalovirus infection. V was shortened by 4 bases and J by 5 bases, with 15 bases between the two germline ends. The CDR3 is made up of 14 amino acids. Germline CDR1 reads SGHNT; CDR2 reads YYREEE (reference sequence). In TCRdb, the reads were re-called with MiXCR into one record per CDR3 protein. This sample yields 200,000 to 300,000 distinct CDR3 sequences, of which more than 9% are seen a single time; roughly 1.7% belongs to the top ten. This TCR was recovered from a human donor in good health (CMV status not recorded). Some clones in this sample may be carry-over from other donors' samples. Sequenced input: PBMCs. This chain joins TRBV5-4 and TRBJ1-1; D possibly corresponds to TRBD1 (5 bases). The CDR3 sequence is CASSQDPGGTEAFF. CDR3 DNA sequence: TGTGCCAGCAGCCAGGACCCTGGGGGGACTGAAGCTTTCTTT.